A selection of T cell receptor beta chains follows, all from one sample in a study of blood T cell dynamics during melanoma immunotherapy. The data were produced by immunoSEQ multiplex PCR, yet TCRdb's version contains in-frame clones alone and is incomplete. Of approximately 16,000 clones in the sample, around nine tenths are singletons; the top ten hold 0.9% to 0.95%. The sample in question was blood, obtained from a patient treated with checkpoint blockade. All receptors derive from a human donor with melanoma. CDR3s include the opening cysteine and the closing phenylalanine or tryptophan.

J gene: TRBJ2-3
V gene: TRBV5-6
CDR3 protein: CASSLANRLHTDTQYF

J gene: TRBJ1-6
V gene: TRBV28
CDR3 protein: CASSTTTGVRSPLHF

J gene: TRBJ1-5
V gene: TRBV2
CDR3 protein: CASTRALNQPQHF

J gene: TRBJ2-2
V gene: TRBV2
CDR3 protein: CASSVGGVIGELFF

J gene: TRBJ2-2
V gene: TRBV19
CDR3 protein: CASRIGGQGSTGELFF

J gene: TRBJ2-5
V gene: TRBV11-2
CDR3 protein: CASSLVASGGETQYF

J gene: TRBJ1-4
V gene: TRBV28
CDR3 protein: CASSRPGPRNEKLFF

J gene: TRBJ1-1
V gene: TRBV6-5
CDR3 protein: CASTGTDNTEAFF

J gene: TRBJ1-2
V gene: TRBV12-5
CDR3 protein: CASGLEGDYGYTF

J gene: TRBJ1-2
V gene: TRBV9
CDR3 protein: CASSVGRFYGYTF

J gene: TRBJ1-1
V gene: TRBV6-6
CDR3 protein: CASRTTGLNTEAFF

J gene: TRBJ2-2
V gene: TRBV5-1
CDR3 protein: CASSLEGQGGELFF

J gene: TRBJ1-1
V gene: TRBV6-6
CDR3 protein: CASSTHGAIGAFF

J gene: TRBJ1-2
V gene: TRBV19
CDR3 protein: CASSTRDATYYGYTF

J gene: TRBJ1-1
V gene: TRBV4-1
CDR3 protein: CASSQDPFRGRSDTEAFF